A selection of T cell receptor beta chains follows, all from one sample in a study of response to subunit inactivated influenza vaccine. One entry per CDR3 protein results from TCRdb running MiXCR on the RT-PCR reads. The sample contains under 550,000 distinct CDR3 sequences, approximately 7.2% of which appear only once. The input for sequencing was PBMCs from blood, taken 23 to 25 months after vaccination. The receptors were sampled from a man in his fifties or sixties who received an inactivated influenza vaccine. Each CDR3 is given with its conserved first and last residue. A D gene is named only where the DNA matches it firmly. The size field is filled for only some rows; it gives once, few, many or a size class.

D gene	clone size	V gene	J gene	CDR3 protein	CDR3 DNA
-	-	TRBV29-1	TRBJ1-3	CSVASGAGNGNTIYF	TGCAGCGTTGCGTCGGGGGCTGGGAACGGAAACACCATATATTTT
TRBD1	few	TRBV28	TRBJ2-5	CASSPPGQGIGLRLQTQYF	TGTGCCAGCAGTCCACCGGGACAGGGGATAGGACTTAGGCTTCAGACCCAGTACTTC
TRBD2	-	TRBV5-1	TRBJ2-1	CASSTSGGNNEQFF	TGCGCCAGCAGCACTAGCGGGGGTAACAATGAGCAGTTCTTC
-	many	TRBV7-2	TRBJ2-7	CASSRTRGAYEQYF	TGTGCCAGCAGCAGAACTAGAGGCGCCTACGAGCAGTACTTC
-	few	TRBV4-1	TRBJ1-1	CASSQGWDTKNTEAFF	TGCGCCAGCAGCCAAGGATGGGACACAAAGAACACTGAAGCTTTCTTT
-	many	TRBV24-1	TRBJ2-1	CATSDTGFDEQFF	TGTGCCACCAGTGACACAGGGTTCGATGAGCAGTTCTTC
TRBD2	many	TRBV12-3/TRBV12-4	TRBJ2-1	CASSLTSGYNEQFF	TGTGCCAGCAGTTTGACTAGCGGATACAATGAGCAGTTCTTC
TRBD2	many	TRBV20-1	TRBJ2-3	CSARTSGGTRDTQYF	TGCAGTGCTAGGACTAGCGGCGGCACCAGGGATACGCAGTATTTT
-	few	TRBV12-3/TRBV12-4	TRBJ1-4	CASRQTIRVEKLFF	TGTGCCAGCAGACAAACGATTAGGGTTGAAAAACTGTTTTTT
-	many	TRBV9	TRBJ2-2	CASSAGGRTGELFF	TGTGCCAGCAGCGCTGGGGGCAGAACCGGGGAGCTGTTTTTT
TRBD1	few	TRBV20-1	TRBJ2-7	CSARDMGQGSEQYF	TGCAGTGCTAGAGATATGGGACAGGGAAGCGAGCAGTACTTC
-	-	TRBV7-2	TRBJ2-1	CASSLPVNNEQFF	TGTGCCAGCAGCTTGCCAGTTAACAATGAGCAGTTCTTC
-	few	TRBV6-1	TRBJ2-7	CASSRRQIHTYEQYF	TGTGCCAGCAGTCGCCGACAGATACACACCTACGAGCAGTACTTC
TRBD2	few	TRBV5-1	TRBJ2-5	CASSPNVGREETQYF	TGCGCCAGCAGCCCAAACGTTGGGAGGGAAGAGACCCAGTACTTC
-	-	TRBV7-6	TRBJ2-2	CASSKTSPLYTGELFF	TGTGCCAGCAGCAAGACCTCCCCTTTGTACACCGGGGAGCTGTTTTTT
TRBD2	few	TRBV20-1	TRBJ2-7	CSARTSGEQYF	TGCAGTGCTAGGACTAGCGGGGAGCAGTACTTC
-	few	TRBV7-8	TRBJ1-5	CASSSPGQPQHF	TGTGCCAGCAGCTCACCCGGGCAGCCCCAGCATTTT
-	few	TRBV18	TRBJ2-1	CASSPLGGHYNEQFF	TGTGCCAGCTCACCACTCGGGGGGCACTACAATGAGCAGTTCTTC
-	few	TRBV15	TRBJ1-2	CATSRDGGGTAVTF	TGTGCCACCAGCAGAGATGGGGGCGGGACTGCAGTCACCTTC
-	few	TRBV25-1	TRBJ1-2	CASSELGGYTF	TGTGCCAGCAGTGAACTGGGTGGCTACACCTTC
-	-	TRBV9	TRBJ2-7	CASSPDSALTYEQYF	TGTGCCAGCAGCCCGGACTCGGCCTTAACCTACGAGCAGTACTTC
-	many	TRBV29-1	TRBJ1-5	CSVGSSGPDQPQHF	TGCAGCGTTGGAAGTTCGGGGCCGGATCAGCCCCAGCATTTT
-	-	TRBV6-1	TRBJ1-2	CYGGGGGYTF	TGTTACGGTGGAGGGGGTGGCTACACCTTC
-	many	TRBV12-3/TRBV12-4	TRBJ1-1	CASSPTGYMNTEAFF	TGTGCCAGTTCCCCGACAGGATACATGAACACTGAAGCTTTCTTT
-	-	TRBV7-2	TRBJ1-3	CASSFQQGFSGWHF	TGTGCCAGCAGCTTTCAACAGGGATTCTCTGGGTGGCATTTT
-	many	TRBV29-1	TRBJ2-7	CSVEGWGAGSSYEQYF	TGCAGCGTTGAAGGGTGGGGGGCTGGGAGCTCCTACGAGCAGTACTTC
-	-	TRBV2	TRBJ2-5	CASSVRTQETQYF	TGTGCCAGCAGTGTTCGGACCCAAGAGACCCAGTACTTC
TRBD1	-	TRBV12-3/TRBV12-4	TRBJ2-2	CASSFPDRVNTGELFF	TGTGCCAGCAGTTTTCCGGACAGGGTGAACACCGGGGAGCTGTTTTTT
-	few	TRBV12-3/TRBV12-4	TRBJ2-6	CASRHPGPGANVLTF	TGTGCCAGCAGGCATCCGGGACCTGGGGCCAACGTCCTGACTTTC
-	-	TRBV12-3/TRBV12-4	TRBJ2-7	CASSPTGTTTYEQYF	TGTGCCAGCAGCCCGACCGGGACAACTACCTACGAGCAGTACTTC
-	few	TRBV4-1	TRBJ2-5	CASSQDPQTETNQETQYF	TGCGCCAGCAGCCAAGATCCTCAGACAGAGACGAACCAAGAGACCCAGTACTTC
TRBD1	-	TRBV29-1	TRBJ1-2	CSVSRGRGGYTF	TGCAGCGTGAGCAGGGGGCGCGGCGGCTACACCTTC
-	many	TRBV28	TRBJ1-5	CASSQDRGNQPQHF	TGTGCCAGCAGTCAGGACAGAGGCAATCAGCCCCAGCATTTT
-	many	TRBV29-1	TRBJ2-7	CSVEGWGSSYEQYF	TGCAGCGTAGAGGGGTGGGGAAGCTCCTACGAGCAGTACTTC
TRBD1	many	TRBV7-2	TRBJ2-3	CASSDQPGQTADTQYF	TGTGCCAGCAGCGACCAGCCGGGACAGACCGCAGATACGCAGTATTTT
TRBD2	few	TRBV5-6	TRBJ2-5	CASSDFSGEVGETQYF	TGTGCCAGCAGCGACTTTAGCGGGGAGGTAGGGGAGACCCAGTACTTC
-	-	TRBV19	TRBJ2-2	CASSTTGGLGELFF	TGTGCCAGTAGTACGACCGGGGGCCTGGGGGAGCTGTTTTTT
TRBD2	many	TRBV4-2	TRBJ2-1	CASSTGRSSYNEQFF	TGTGCCAGCAGCACCGGGAGGAGCTCCTACAATGAGCAGTTCTTC
-	-	TRBV3-1	TRBJ2-5	CASSPTDRETQYF	TGTGCCAGCAGCCCCACGGATAGGGAGACCCAGTACTTC
-	few	TRBV6-1	TRBJ2-7	CASSRTEGYGEQYF	TGTGCCAGCAGCAGAACCGAAGGTTATGGCGAGCAGTACTTC
TRBD1	few	TRBV6-6	TRBJ1-1	CASSYLGQGGAFF	TGTGCCAGCAGTTACTTGGGTCAGGGGGGAGCTTTCTTT
-	few	TRBV3-1	TRBJ1-2	CASSQRDLQGVGGYTF	TGTGCCAGCAGCCAACGGGACCTACAGGGCGTAGGAGGCTACACCTTC
-	-	TRBV20-1	TRBJ1-2	CSANTGRKTGYTF	TGCAGTGCTAACACGGGACGGAAGACTGGCTACACCTTC
-	many	TRBV4-2	TRBJ2-2	CASSQESLGNTGELFF	TGTGCCAGCAGCCAAGAGTCACTAGGGAACACCGGGGAGCTGTTTTTT
TRBD2	-	TRBV11-2	TRBJ2-1	CASSLGLAVIF	TGTGCCAGCAGCTTGGGACTAGCGGTGATCTTC
-	-	TRBV20-1	TRBJ1-2	CSAQPTANYGYTF	TGCAGTGCGCAACCGACGGCCAACTATGGCTACACCTTC
TRBD1	-	TRBV6-2/TRBV6-3	TRBJ2-6	CASSRDRSISGANVLTF	TGTGCCAGCAGTCGGGACAGATCAATCTCTGGGGCCAACGTCCTGACTTTC
TRBD1	-	TRBV28	TRBJ2-6	CASSLRQGSGANVLTF	TGTGCCAGCAGTCTGAGACAGGGCTCCGGGGCCAACGTCCTGACTTTC
-	-	TRBV29-1	TRBJ2-1	CSSRNNEQFF	TGCAGCTCCAGAAACAATGAGCAGTTCTTC
TRBD1	-	TRBV15	TRBJ1-4	CATSRDPTGVNEKLFF	TGTGCCACCAGCAGAGATCCCACAGGGGTCAATGAAAAACTGTTTTTT
TRBD1	few	TRBV20-1	TRBJ1-1	CSARSQGAGTEAFF	TGCAGTGCTAGATCGCAGGGGGCGGGCACTGAAGCTTTCTTT
TRBD1	-	TRBV7-2	TRBJ1-6	CASSPLTGNRSPLHF	TGTGCCAGCAGCCCATTGACAGGGAACCGGTCACCCCTCCACTTT
-	many	TRBV14	TRBJ2-1	CASSQVDWSNEQFF	TGTGCCAGCAGCCAAGTGGACTGGAGCAATGAGCAGTTCTTC
TRBD2	-	TRBV28	TRBJ2-1	CASSSGRARSYNEQFF	TGTGCCAGCTCTAGCGGGAGGGCCCGCTCCTACAATGAGCAGTTCTTC
-	few	TRBV15	TRBJ1-4	CATSAGATNEKLFF	TGTGCCACCAGCGCGGGGGCAACTAATGAAAAACTGTTTTTT